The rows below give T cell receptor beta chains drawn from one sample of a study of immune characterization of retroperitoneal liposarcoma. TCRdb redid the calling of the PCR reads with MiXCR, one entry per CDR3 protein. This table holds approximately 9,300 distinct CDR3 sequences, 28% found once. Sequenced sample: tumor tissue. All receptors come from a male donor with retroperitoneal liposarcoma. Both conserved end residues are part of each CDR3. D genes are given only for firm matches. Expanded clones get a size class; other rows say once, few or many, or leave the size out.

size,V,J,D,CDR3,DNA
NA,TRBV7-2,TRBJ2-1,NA,CASSLGGGARGAKNIQFF,TGTGCCAGCAGCCTAGGGGGAGGGGCAAGGGGAGCCAAAAACATTCAGTTCTTC
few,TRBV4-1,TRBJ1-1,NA,CASSRSENTEAFF,TGCGCCAGCAGCCGGTCAGAGAACACTGAAGCTTTCTTT
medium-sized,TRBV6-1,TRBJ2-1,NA,CASSRVNEQFF,TGTGCCAGCTCGAGGGTAAATGAGCAGTTCTTC
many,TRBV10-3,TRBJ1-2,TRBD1,CAISTPGQDLSGYTF,TGTGCCATCAGTACCCCGGGACAGGATTTGAGCGGCTACACCTTC
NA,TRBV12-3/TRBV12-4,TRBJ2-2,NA,CASSFNTGELFF,TGTGCCAGCAGTTTCAACACCGGGGAGCTGTTTTTT
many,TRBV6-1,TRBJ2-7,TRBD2,CASSLAGDLPYEQYF,TGTGCCAGCAGCCTAGCGGGCGACCTTCCCTACGAGCAGTACTTC
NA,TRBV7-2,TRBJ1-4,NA,CASSFSRTNEKLFF,TGTGCCAGCAGCTTTAGTAGAACTAATGAAAAACTGTTTTTT
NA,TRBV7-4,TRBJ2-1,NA,CASSPLEQFF,TGTGCCAGCAGCCCTCTCGAGCAGTTCTTC
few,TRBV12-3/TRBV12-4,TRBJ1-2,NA,CASRTGPLGYTF,TGTGCCAGCAGGACCGGCCCCCTCGGCTACACCTTC
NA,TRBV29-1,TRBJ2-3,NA,CSVVGRSSTDTQYF,TGCAGCGTTGTGGGCAGGTCCAGCACAGATACGCAGTATTTT
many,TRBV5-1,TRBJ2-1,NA,CASSSERGTYYNEQFF,TGCGCCAGCAGCTCAGAGCGCGGGACCTACTACAATGAGCAGTTCTTC
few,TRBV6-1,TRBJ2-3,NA,CASSLVMNTDTQYF,TGTGCCAGCAGTCTGGTCATGAACACAGATACGCAGTATTTT
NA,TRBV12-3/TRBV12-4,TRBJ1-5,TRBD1,CASSLDRRGNQPQHF,TGTGCCAGCAGTTTGGACAGGCGCGGCAATCAGCCCCAGCATTTT
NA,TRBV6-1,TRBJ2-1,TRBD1,CASSDSGRGPSYNEQFF,TGTGCCAGCAGTGATAGTGGCAGGGGGCCTTCTTACAATGAGCAGTTCTTC
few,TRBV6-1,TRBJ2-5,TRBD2,CASSTRTRQETQYF,TGTGCCAGCAGTACTCGGACTAGGCAAGAGACCCAGTACTTC
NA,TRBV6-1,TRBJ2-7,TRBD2,CASSDRLAGGYEQYF,TGTGCCAGCAGTGACAGACTAGCGGGAGGGTACGAGCAGTACTTC
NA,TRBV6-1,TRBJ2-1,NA,CASSDPSTRNSYNEQFF,TGTGCCAGCAGTGACCCGTCAACCCGAAACTCCTACAATGAGCAGTTCTTC
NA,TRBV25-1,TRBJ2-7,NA,CASTKKEGSNEQYF,TGTGCCAGCACCAAGAAAGAGGGCTCCAATGAGCAGTACTTC
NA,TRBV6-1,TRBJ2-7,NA,CASTFLYEQYF,TGTGCCAGCACATTTTTGTACGAGCAGTACTTC
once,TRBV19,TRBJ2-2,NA,CASTFNLGGELFF,TGTGCCAGTACCTTCAATTTAGGGGGGGAGCTGTTTTTT
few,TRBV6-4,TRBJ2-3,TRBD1,CASSSGTGRDTQYF,TGTGCCAGCAGTTCCGGGACAGGGAGAGATACGCAGTATTTT
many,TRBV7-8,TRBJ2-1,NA,CASSQSRVEQFF,TGTGCCAGCAGCCAGAGCAGGGTGGAGCAGTTCTTC
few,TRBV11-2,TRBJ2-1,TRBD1,CATVLAGTGVSYNEQFF,TGTGCCACAGTATTAGCGGGGACAGGGGTATCCTACAATGAGCAGTTCTTC
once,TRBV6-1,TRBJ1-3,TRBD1,CASSELDRATSGNTIYF,TGTGCCAGCAGTGAACTCGACAGGGCTACCTCTGGAAACACCATATATTTT